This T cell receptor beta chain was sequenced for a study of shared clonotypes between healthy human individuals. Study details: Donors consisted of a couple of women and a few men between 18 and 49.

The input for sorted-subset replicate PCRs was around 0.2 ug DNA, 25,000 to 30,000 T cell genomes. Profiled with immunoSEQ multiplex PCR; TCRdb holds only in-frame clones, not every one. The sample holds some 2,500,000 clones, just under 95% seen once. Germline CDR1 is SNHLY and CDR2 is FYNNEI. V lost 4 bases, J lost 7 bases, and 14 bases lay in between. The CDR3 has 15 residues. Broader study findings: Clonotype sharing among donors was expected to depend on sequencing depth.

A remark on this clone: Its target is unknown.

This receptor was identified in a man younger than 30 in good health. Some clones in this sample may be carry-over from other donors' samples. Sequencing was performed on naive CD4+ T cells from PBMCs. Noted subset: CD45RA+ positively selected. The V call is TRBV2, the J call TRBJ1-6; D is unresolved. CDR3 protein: CASSGPAGGNSPLHF. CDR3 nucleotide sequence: TGTGCCAGCAGTGGCCCAGCCGGCGGAAATTCACCCCTCCACTTT.